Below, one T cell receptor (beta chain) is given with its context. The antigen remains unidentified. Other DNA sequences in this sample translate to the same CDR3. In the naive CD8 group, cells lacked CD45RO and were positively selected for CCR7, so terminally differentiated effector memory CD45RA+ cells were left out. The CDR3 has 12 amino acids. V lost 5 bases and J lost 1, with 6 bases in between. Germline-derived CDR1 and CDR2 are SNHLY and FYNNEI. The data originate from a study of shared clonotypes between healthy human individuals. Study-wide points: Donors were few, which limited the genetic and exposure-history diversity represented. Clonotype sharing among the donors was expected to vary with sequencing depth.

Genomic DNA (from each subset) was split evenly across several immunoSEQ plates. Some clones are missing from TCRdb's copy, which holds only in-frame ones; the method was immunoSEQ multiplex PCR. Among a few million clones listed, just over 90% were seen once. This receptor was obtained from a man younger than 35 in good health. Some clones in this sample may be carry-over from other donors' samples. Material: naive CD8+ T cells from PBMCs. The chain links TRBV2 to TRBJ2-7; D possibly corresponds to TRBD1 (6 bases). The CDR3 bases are TGTGCCAGCAGTACAGGGTCCTACGAGCAGTACTTC. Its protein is CASSTGSYEQYF. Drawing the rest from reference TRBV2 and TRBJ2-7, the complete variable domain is EPEVTQTPSHQVTQMGQEVILRCVPISNHLYFYWYRQILGQKVEFLVSFYNNEISEKSEIFDDQFSVERPDGSNFTLKIRSTKLEDSAMYFCASSTGSYEQYFGPGTRLTVT.